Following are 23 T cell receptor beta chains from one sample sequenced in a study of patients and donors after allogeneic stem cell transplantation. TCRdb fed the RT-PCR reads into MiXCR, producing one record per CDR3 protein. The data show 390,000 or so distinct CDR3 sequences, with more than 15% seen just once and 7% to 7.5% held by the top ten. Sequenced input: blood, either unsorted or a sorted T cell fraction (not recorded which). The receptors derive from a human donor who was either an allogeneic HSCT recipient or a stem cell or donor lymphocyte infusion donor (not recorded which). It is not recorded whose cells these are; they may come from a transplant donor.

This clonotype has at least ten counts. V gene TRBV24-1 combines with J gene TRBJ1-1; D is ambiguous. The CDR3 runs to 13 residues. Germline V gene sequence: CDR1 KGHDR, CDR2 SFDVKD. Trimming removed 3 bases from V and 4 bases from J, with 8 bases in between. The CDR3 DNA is TGTGCCACCAGTGATATAGCCTCCACTGAAGCTTTCTTT. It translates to CATSDIASTEAFF.

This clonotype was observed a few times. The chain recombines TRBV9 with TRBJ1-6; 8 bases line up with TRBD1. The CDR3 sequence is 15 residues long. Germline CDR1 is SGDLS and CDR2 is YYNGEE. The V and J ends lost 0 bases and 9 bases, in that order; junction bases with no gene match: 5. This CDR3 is CASSVDPQGGSPLHF. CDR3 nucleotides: TGTGCCAGCAGCGTAGACCCACAGGGGGGTTCACCCCTCCACTTT. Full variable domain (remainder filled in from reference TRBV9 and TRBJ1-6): DSGVTQTPKHLITATGQRVTLRCSPRSGDLSVYWYQQSLDQGLQFLIQYYNGEERAKGNILERFSAQQFPDLHSELNLSSLELGDSALYFCASSVDPQGGSPLHFGNGTRLTVT.

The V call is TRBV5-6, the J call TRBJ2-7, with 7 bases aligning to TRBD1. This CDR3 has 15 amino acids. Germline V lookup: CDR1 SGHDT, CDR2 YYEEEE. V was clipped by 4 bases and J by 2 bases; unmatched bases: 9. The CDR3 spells CASSDPGQSPYEQYF. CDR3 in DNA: TGTGCCAGCAGCGACCCGGGACAGAGTCCCTACGAGCAGTACTTC. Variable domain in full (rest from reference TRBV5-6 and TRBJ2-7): DAGVTQSPTHLIKTRGQQVTLRCSPKSGHDTVSWYQQALGQGPQFIFQYYEEEERQRGNFPDRFSGHQFPNYSSELNVNALLLGDSALYLCASSDPGQSPYEQYFGPGTRLTVT.

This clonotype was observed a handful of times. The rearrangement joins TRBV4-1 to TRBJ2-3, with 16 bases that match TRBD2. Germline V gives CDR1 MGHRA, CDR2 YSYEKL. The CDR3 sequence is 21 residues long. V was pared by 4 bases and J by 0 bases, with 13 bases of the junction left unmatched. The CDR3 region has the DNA TGCGCCAGCAGCCTTGAACCGGGACTAGCGGGAGGGCCCTCAAGCACAGATACGCAGTATTTT. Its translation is CASSLEPGLAGGPSSTDTQYF.

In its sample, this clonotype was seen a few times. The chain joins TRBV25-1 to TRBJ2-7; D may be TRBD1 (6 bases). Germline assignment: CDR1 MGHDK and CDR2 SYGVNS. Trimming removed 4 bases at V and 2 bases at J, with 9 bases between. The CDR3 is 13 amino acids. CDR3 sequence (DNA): TGTGCCAGCAGTGGGGACATTCCCTACGAGCAGTACTTC. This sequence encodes CASSGDIPYEQYF.

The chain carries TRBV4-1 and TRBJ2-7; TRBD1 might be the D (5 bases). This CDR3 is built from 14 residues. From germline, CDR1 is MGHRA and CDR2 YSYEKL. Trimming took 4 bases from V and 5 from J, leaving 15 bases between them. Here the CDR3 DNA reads TGCGCCAGCAGCCCCCGACAGTCCCCCAACGAGCAGTACTTC. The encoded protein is CASSPRQSPNEQYF.

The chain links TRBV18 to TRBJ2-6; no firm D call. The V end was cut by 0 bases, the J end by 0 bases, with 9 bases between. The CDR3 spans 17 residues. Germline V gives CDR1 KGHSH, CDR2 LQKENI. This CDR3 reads CASSPPRPGSGANVLTF. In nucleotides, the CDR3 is TGTGCCAGCTCACCACCCCGACCCGGCTCTGGGGCCAACGTCCTGACTTTC.

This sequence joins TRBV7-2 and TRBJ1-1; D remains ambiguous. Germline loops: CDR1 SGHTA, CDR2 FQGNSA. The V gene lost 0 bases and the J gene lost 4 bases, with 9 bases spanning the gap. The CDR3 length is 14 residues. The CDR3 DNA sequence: TGTGCCAGCAGCTTAGCTGGACCGACCACTGAAGCTTTCTTT. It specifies CASSLAGPTTEAFF.

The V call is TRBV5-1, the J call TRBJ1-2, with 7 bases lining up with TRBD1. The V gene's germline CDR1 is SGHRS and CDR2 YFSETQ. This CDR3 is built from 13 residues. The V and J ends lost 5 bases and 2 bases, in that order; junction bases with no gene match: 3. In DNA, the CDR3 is TGCGCCAGCAGTACAGGGGCCAACTATGGCTACACCTTC. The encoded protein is CASSTGANYGYTF.

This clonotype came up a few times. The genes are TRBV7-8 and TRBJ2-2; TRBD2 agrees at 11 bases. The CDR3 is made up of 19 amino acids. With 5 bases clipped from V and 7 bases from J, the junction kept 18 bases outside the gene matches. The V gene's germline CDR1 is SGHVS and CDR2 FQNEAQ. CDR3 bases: TGTGCCAGCAGCCTCAAGGGGCTAGCGGGAGGTGGAAGGGGCGGGGAGCTGTTTTTT. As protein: CASSLKGLAGGGRGGELFF.

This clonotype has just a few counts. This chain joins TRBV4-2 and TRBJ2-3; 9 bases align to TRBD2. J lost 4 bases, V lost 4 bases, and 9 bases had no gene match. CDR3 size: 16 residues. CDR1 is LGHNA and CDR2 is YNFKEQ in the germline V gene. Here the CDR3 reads CASSPGFSGGADTQYF. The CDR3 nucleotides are TGTGCCAGCAGCCCGGGATTTAGCGGGGGAGCAGATACGCAGTATTTT.

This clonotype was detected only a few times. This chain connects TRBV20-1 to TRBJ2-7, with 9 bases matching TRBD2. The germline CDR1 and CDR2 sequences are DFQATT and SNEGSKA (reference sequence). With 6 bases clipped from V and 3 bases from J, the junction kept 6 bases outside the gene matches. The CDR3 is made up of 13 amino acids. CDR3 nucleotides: TGCAGTGCCCTAGCGGGGTGGCACTACGAGCAGTACTTC. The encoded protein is CSALAGWHYEQYF.

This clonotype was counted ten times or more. The CDR3 DNA reads TGCGCCAGCAGCCGACTGGGGAATGAGCAGTTCTTC. Protein: CASSRLGNEQFF. The chain has TRBV4-1 and TRBJ2-1; D is undetermined. Per germline, CDR1 MGHRA and CDR2 YSYEKL. The CDR3 sequence is 12 residues long. Trimming cost V 4 bases and J 7 bases, with 8 bases left between them.

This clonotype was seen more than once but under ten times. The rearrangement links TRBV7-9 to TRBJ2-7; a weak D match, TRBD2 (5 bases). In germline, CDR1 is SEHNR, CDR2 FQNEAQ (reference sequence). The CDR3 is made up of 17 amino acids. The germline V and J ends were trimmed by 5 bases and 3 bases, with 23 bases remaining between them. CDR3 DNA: TGTGCCAGCAGCCCCCCTATGCTAGCCCAAGGTTTCTACGAGCAGTACTTC. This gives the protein CASSPPMLAQGFYEQYF. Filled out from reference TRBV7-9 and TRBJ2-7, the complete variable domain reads DTGVSQNPRHKITKRGQNVTFRCDPISEHNRLYWYRQTLGQGPEFLTYFQNEAQLEKSRLLSDRFSAERPKGSFSTLEIQRTEQGDSAMYLCASSPPMLAQGFYEQYFGPGTRLTVT.

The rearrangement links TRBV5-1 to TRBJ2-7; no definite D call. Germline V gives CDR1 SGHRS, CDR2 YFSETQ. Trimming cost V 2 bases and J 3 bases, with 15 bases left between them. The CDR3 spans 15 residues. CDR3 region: CASSFPEGGIYEQYF. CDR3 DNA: TGCGCCAGCAGCTTCCCGGAAGGCGGAATCTACGAGCAGTACTTC. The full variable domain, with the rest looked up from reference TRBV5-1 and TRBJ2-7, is KAGVTQTPRYLIKTRGQQVTLSCSPISGHRSVSWYQQTPGQGLQFLFEYFSETQRNKGNFPGRFSGRQFSNSRSEMNVSTLELGDSALYLCASSFPEGGIYEQYFGPGTRLTVT.

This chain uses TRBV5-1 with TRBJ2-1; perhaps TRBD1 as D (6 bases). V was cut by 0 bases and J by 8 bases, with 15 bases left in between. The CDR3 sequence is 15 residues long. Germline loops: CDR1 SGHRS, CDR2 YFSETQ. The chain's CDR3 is CASSLVGQGIHEQFF. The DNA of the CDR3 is TGCGCCAGCAGCTTGGTGGGGCAGGGGATCCATGAGCAGTTCTTC.

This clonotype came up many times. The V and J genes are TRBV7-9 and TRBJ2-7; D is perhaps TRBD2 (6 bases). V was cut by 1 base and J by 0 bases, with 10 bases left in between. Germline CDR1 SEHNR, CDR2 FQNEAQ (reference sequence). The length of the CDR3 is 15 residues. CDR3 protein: CASSLGFGSSYEQYF. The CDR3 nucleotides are TGTGCCAGCAGCTTAGGGTTCGGGAGCTCCTACGAGCAGTACTTC.

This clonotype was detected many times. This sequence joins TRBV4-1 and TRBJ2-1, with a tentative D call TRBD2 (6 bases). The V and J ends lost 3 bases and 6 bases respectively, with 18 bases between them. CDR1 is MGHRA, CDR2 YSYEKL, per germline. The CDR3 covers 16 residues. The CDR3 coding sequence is TGCGCCAGCAGCCATCCCGGACGGGGGAACGTCAATGAGCAGTTCTTC. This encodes CASSHPGRGNVNEQFF.

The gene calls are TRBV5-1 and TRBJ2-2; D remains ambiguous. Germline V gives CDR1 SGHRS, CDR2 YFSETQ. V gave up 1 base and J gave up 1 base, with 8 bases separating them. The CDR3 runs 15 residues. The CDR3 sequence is CASSLTPGNTGELFF. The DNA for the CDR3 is TGCGCCAGCAGCTTGACCCCAGGGAACACCGGGGAGCTGTTTTTT. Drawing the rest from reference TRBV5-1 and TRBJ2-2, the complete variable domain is KAGVTQTPRYLIKTRGQQVTLSCSPISGHRSVSWYQQTPGQGLQFLFEYFSETQRNKGNFPGRFSGRQFSNSRSEMNVSTLELGDSALYLCASSLTPGNTGELFFGEGSRLTVL.

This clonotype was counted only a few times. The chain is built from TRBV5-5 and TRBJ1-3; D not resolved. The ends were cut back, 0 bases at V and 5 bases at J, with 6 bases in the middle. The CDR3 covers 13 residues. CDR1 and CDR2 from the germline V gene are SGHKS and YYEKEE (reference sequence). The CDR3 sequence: CASSLASRNTIYF. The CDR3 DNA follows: TGTGCCAGCAGCTTGGCCTCGAGAAACACCATATATTTT.

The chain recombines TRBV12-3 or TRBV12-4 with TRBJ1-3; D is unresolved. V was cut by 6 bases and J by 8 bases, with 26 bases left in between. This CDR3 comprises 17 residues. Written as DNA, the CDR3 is TGTGCCAGCAGCCAACCGCCCTGGACCCAAGGGATACACACCATATATTTT. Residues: CASSQPPWTQGIHTIYF.

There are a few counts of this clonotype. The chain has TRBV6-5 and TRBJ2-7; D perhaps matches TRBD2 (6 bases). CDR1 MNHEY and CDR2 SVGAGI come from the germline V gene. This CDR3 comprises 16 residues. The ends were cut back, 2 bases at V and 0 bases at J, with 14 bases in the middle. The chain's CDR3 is CASSYGVGRSSYEQYF. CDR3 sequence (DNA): TGTGCCAGCAGTTACGGGGTGGGGAGGAGCTCCTACGAGCAGTACTTC.

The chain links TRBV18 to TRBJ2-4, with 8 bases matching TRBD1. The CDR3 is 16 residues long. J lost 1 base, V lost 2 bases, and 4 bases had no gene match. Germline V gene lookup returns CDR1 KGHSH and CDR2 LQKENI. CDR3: CASSPRTGWAKNIQYF. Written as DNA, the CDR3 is TGTGCCAGCTCACCAAGGACAGGGTGGGCCAAAAACATTCAGTACTTC. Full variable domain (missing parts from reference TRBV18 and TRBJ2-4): NAGVMQNPRHLVRRRGQEARLRCSPMKGHSHVYWYRQLPEEGLKFMVYLQKENIIDESGMPKERFSAEFPKEGPSILRIQQVVRGDSAAYFCASSPRTGWAKNIQYFGAGTRLSVL.